A single sample gave rise to the 12 T cell receptor beta chains below, sequenced in a study of blood T cell repertoires in COVID-19. Profiled with immunoSEQ multiplex PCR; TCRdb holds only in-frame clones, not every one. This table holds about 180,000 clones, approximately 89% found once. The sample consisted of PBMCs or T cells enriched from blood (not recorded which). Source of these receptors: a woman aged 40 to 55 with acute COVID-19.

This chain connects TRBV11-1 to TRBJ2-5; 13 bases agree with TRBD2. V was clipped by 5 bases and J by 5 bases; unmatched bases: 8. The CDR3 loop spans 16 amino acids. The germline gives CDR1 SGHAT, CDR2 FQDESV (reference sequence). The CDR3 coding sequence is TGTGCCAGCAGCGCCCGACTAGCGGGGGGCCCGGAGACCCAGTACTTC. Translation: CASSARLAGGPETQYF.

The J gene is TRBJ2-3, the V gene TRBV18; 12 bases match TRBD2. The V gene end was trimmed by 1 base and the J gene end by 1 base; junction bases not matched to a gene: 12. Germline lookup yields CDR1 KGHSH and CDR2 LQKENI. The CDR3 contains 20 residues. The CDR3 spells CASSPRPGPWTSGGTDTQYF. The CDR3 coding sequence is TGTGCCAGCTCACCACGCCCAGGGCCATGGACTAGCGGGGGCACAGATACGCAGTATTTT.

The chain employs TRBV24-1 and TRBJ2-3, with D tentatively TRBD2 (6 bases). Per germline, CDR1 KGHDR and CDR2 SFDVKD. The V end was cut by 5 bases, the J end by 4 bases, with 18 bases between. The CDR3 contains 16 residues. The CDR3, as DNA: TGTGCCACCAGTGCGGTGAGTGGGACTCGGGCAGATACGCAGTATTTT. Its translation is CATSAVSGTRADTQYF.

The V gene is TRBV6-2 or TRBV6-3, the J gene TRBJ2-5; tentatively, D is TRBD2 (5 bases). V was trimmed by 5 bases and J by 1 base, leaving 11 bases between them. CDR1 and CDR2 (germline): MNHEY, SVGEGT. The CDR3 runs to 14 residues. CDR3 amino acids: CASSPTGIQETQYF. Written as DNA, the CDR3 is TGTGCCAGCAGTCCCACGGGAATCCAAGAGACCCAGTACTTC.

The rearrangement links TRBV9 to TRBJ1-6, with 11 positions matching TRBD1. Unmatched junction bases numbered 9, after V lost 3 bases and J lost 10 bases. The CDR3 has 16 amino acids. The germline gives CDR1 SGDLS, CDR2 YYNGEE. As DNA, the CDR3 is TGTGCCAGCAGCGCACTGGGACAGGGGGAAAGATCACCCCTCCACTTT. It is translated as CASSALGQGERSPLHF.

In its sample, this clone was seen once. The chain couples TRBV12-5 to TRBJ1-1, with TRBD1 as a possible D gene (5 bases). In germline, CDR1 is LGHNT, CDR2 FRNRAP. The length of the CDR3 is 13 residues. V was trimmed by 4 bases and J by 1 base, leaving 7 bases between them. CDR3 sequence (DNA): TGTGCTAGTGGTTGGCAGGGGAACACTGAAGCTTTCTTT. It translates to CASGWQGNTEAFF.

The chain carries TRBV28 and TRBJ1-1; 8 nucleotides align to TRBD1. The CDR3 covers 15 residues. Germline-derived CDR1 and CDR2 are MDHEN and SYDVKM. V shed 3 bases and J 4 bases; nucleotides not matched to a gene: 7. The CDR3 protein is CASSFLQGAITEAFF. The CDR3 bases are TGTGCCAGCAGTTTCCTTCAGGGGGCAATCACTGAAGCTTTCTTT. Variable domain in full (rest from reference TRBV28 and TRBJ1-1): DVKVTQSSRYLVKRTGEKVFLECVQDMDHENMFWYRQDPGLGLRLIYFSYDVKMKEKGDIPEGYSVSREKKERFSLILESASTNQTSMYLCASSFLQGAITEAFFGQGTRLTVV.

This rearrangement joins TRBV7-6 to TRBJ2-1; TRBD2 matches at 8 bases. The germline CDR1 and CDR2 sequences are SGHVS and FNYEAQ. V was clipped by 1 base and J by 8 bases; unmatched bases: 13. CDR3 size: 17 residues. DNA for the CDR3: TGTGCCAGCAGCTTAGTGTCCAGCGGGAGAATAAATCATGAGCAGTTCTTC. Translated, it gives CASSLVSSGRINHEQFF.

The chain carries TRBV4-2 and TRBJ2-3; 14 nucleotides agree with TRBD2. Germline CDR1 reads LGHNA; CDR2 reads YNFKEQ. The trim removed 0 bases at V and 0 bases at J, leaving 5 bases unmatched. This CDR3 is built from 19 residues. The CDR3 bases are TGTGCCAGCAGCCAAGACGGGACTAGCGGGGGCCTTAGCACAGATACGCAGTATTTT. Protein product: CASSQDGTSGGLSTDTQYF.

The chain recombines TRBV11-2 with TRBJ1-4; 9 positions match TRBD1. The V and J ends lost 1 base and 6 bases, in that order; junction bases with no gene match: 0. This CDR3 region has 14 residues. Germline V gene sequence: CDR1 SGHAT, CDR2 FQNNGV. This CDR3 is CASSLGTGDEKLFF. CDR3 sequence (DNA): TGTGCCAGCAGCTTAGGGACAGGGGATGAAAAACTGTTTTTT.

The rearrangement uses TRBV5-6 and TRBJ2-5; D unresolved. This CDR3 has 14 residues. V was clipped by 5 bases and J by 4 bases, with 15 bases between them. CDR1 and CDR2 from the germline V gene are SGHDT and YYEEEE. The CDR3 spells CASSSDAELETQYF. CDR3 nucleotides: TGTGCCAGCAGTTCAGACGCGGAGTTAGAGACCCAGTACTTC.

The CDR3 sequence is CASSQLGTGSYEQYF. The CDR3 DNA reads TGCGCCAGCAGCCAGTTAGGGACAGGCTCCTACGAGCAGTACTTC. The V call is TRBV4-1, the J call TRBJ2-7; 8 bases are a match to TRBD1. The CDR3 covers 15 residues. Per germline, CDR1 MGHRA and CDR2 YSYEKL. V lost 3 bases, J lost 0 bases, and 4 bases stayed unmatched.